A single sample is the source of the 17 T cell receptor beta chains below, sequenced in a study of blood T cell repertoires in COVID-19. The assay was immunoSEQ multiplex PCR, and TCRdb's table has in-frame clones only and misses some. This sample yields 25,000 to 35,000 clones, of which around 85% are seen a single time; around 7% belongs to the top ten. Sequencing was carried out using peripheral blood. The receptors derive from a human donor in a cohort sampled during active COVID-19.

The chain carries TRBV5-6 and TRBJ2-5, with D tentatively TRBD1 (6 bases). Trimming cost V 2 bases and J 5 bases, with 16 bases left between them. The CDR3 extends over 15 amino acids. Germline V gene sequence: CDR1 SGHDT, CDR2 YYEEEE. The chain's CDR3 is CASSLGAGVGETQYF. The DNA for the CDR3 is TGTGCCAGCAGCTTAGGCGCAGGGGTCGGGGAGACCCAGTACTTC.

This chain uses TRBV9 with TRBJ2-1; no firm D call. This CDR3 spans 15 amino acids. The germline V gene encodes CDR1 SGDLS and CDR2 YYNGEE. The V and J ends lost 5 bases and 0 bases respectively, with 12 bases between them. CDR3 sequence (DNA): TGTGCCAGCAGTGCTGCAGGCAGCTCCTACAATGAGCAGTTCTTC. Protein sequence: CASSAAGSSYNEQFF.

This clone was detected once. This chain links TRBV19 with TRBJ1-2; the match to TRBD1 covers 8 bases. Germline lookup yields CDR1 LNHDA and CDR2 SQIVND (reference sequence). This CDR3 is 14 amino acids long. With 1 base clipped from V and 4 bases from J, the junction kept 2 bases outside the gene matches. Written as DNA, the CDR3 is TGTGCCAGTAGTATAGGAGGACAGGGCTATGGCTACACCTTC. It specifies CASSIGGQGYGYTF.

The genes are TRBV29-1 and TRBJ1-1, with D possibly being TRBD1 (6 bases). V was shortened by 6 bases and J by 1 base, with 18 bases between the two germline ends. The germline V gene has CDR1 SQVTM and CDR2 ANQGSEA. This CDR3 is built from 15 residues. The CDR3 nucleotides are TGCAGCGTCGCCGGTTTCGGGACATCGAACACTGAAGCTTTCTTT. It encodes CSVAGFGTSNTEAFF.

The chain couples TRBV6-5 to TRBJ2-5; D is undetermined. Germline CDR1 MNHEY, CDR2 SVGAGI. The CDR3 length is 15 residues. V lost 2 bases and J 7 bases, leaving 17 bases between the germline ends. DNA of the CDR3: TGTGCCAGCAGTTACACCGAAGCCCTTTTCGGGACCCAGTACTTC. Translating it yields CASSYTEALFGTQYF.

CDR3 loop: CAGRELGGTDTQYF. The CDR3 DNA is TGTGCCGGCAGGGAGCTCGGGGGGACAGATACGCAGTATTTT. The chain recombines TRBV30 with TRBJ2-3; 7 bases agree with TRBD2. Germline V gives CDR1 GTSNPN, CDR2 SVGIG (reference sequence). The V segment lost 8 bases and the J segment 3 bases; nucleotides outside the gene matches: 11. This CDR3 comprises 14 residues.

This CDR3 reads CAIPGQGNEKLFF. The CDR3 DNA reads as TGTGCCATCCCGGGACAGGGGAATGAAAAACTGTTTTTT. This sequence joins TRBV7-9 and TRBJ1-4; 10 positions agree with TRBD1. The V and J ends lost 10 bases and 5 bases, in that order; junction bases with no gene match: 4. Germline V gene lookup returns CDR1 SEHNR and CDR2 FQNEAQ (reference sequence). The CDR3 has 13 amino acids.

The chain is built from TRBV3-1 (or the pseudogene TRBV3-2) and TRBJ1-5; D not certain. V shed 6 bases and J shed 0 bases, with 21 bases lying between them. The CDR3 contains 18 residues. Germline V gene data show CDR1 as LGHDT and CDR2 as YNNKEL (reference sequence). The CDR3 sequence: CASRPTGRMMYSNQPQHF. The CDR3 DNA follows: TGTGCCAGCAGACCTACGGGGAGAATGATGTATAGCAATCAGCCCCAGCATTTT.

J is TRBJ1-1 and V is TRBV9; possible D gene TRBD1, 5 bases. The CDR3 covers 18 residues. Per germline, CDR1 SGDLS and CDR2 YYNGEE. Trimming cost V 4 bases and J 1 base, with 23 bases left between them. The CDR3 spells CASSPHPGRGGPNTEAFF. Written as DNA, the CDR3 is TGTGCCAGCAGCCCTCACCCGGGGCGGGGGGGTCCGAACACTGAAGCTTTCTTT.

This clone was picked up a small number of times. The genes are TRBV19 and TRBJ1-6; D ambiguous. This CDR3 is 16 amino acids long. CDR1 is LNHDA and CDR2 is SQIVND in the germline V gene (reference sequence). V was cut by 3 bases and J by 7 bases, with 16 bases left in between. The CDR3 nucleotides are TGTGCCAGTAGTATTCGAAATGGGCCGGGGAATTCACCCCTCCACTTT. This codes for CASSIRNGPGNSPLHF. The variable domain in full, with the rest retrieved from reference TRBV19 and TRBJ1-6, is DGGITQSPKYLFRKEGQNVTLSCEQNLNHDAMYWYRQDPGQGLRLIYYSQIVNDFQKGDIAEGYSVSREKKESFPLTVTSAQKNPTAFYLCASSIRNGPGNSPLHFGNGTRLTVT.

V usage is TRBV2 and J usage is TRBJ2-7, with 7 nucleotides matching TRBD1. CDR1 and CDR2 from the germline V gene are SNHLY and FYNNEI. V shed 4 bases and J 2 bases; nucleotides not matched to a gene: 8. The CDR3 contains 15 residues. CDR3 amino acids: CASSGLETGPYEQYF. The CDR3 DNA reads as TGTGCCAGCAGTGGTCTTGAGACAGGGCCCTACGAGCAGTACTTC.

CDR3 nucleotides: TGTGCCAGCAGTGAAAGGGGCACCTATGGCTACACCTTC. Amino acid sequence: CASSERGTYGYTF. The chain combines TRBV6-1 with TRBJ1-2, with D possibly matching TRBD1 (5 bases). V was clipped by 2 bases and J by 4 bases, with 8 bases between them. The CDR3 runs 13 residues. Germline V gene lookup returns CDR1 MNHNS and CDR2 SASEGT.

The gene calls are TRBV5-1 and TRBJ2-2; 7 nucleotides line up with TRBD2. The junction had 9 bases not matched to a gene; V was cut back by 5 bases and J by 2 bases. The CDR3 totals 16 residues. Germline V gene lookup returns CDR1 SGHRS and CDR2 YFSETQ. The CDR3 sequence: CASRGSVTSNTGELFF. DNA for the CDR3: TGCGCCAGCAGGGGGTCGGTGACTAGCAACACCGGGGAGCTGTTTTTT.

The genes are TRBV5-6 and TRBJ2-2; no reliable D call. The CDR3 contains 16 residues. The germline V and J ends were trimmed by 4 bases and 2 bases, with 15 bases remaining between them. Germline CDR1 is SGHDT and CDR2 is YYEEEE. This CDR3 reads CASSLLGRANTGELFF. CDR3 DNA sequence: TGTGCCAGCAGCCTCCTGGGCCGAGCAAACACCGGGGAGCTGTTTTTT.

V gene TRBV27 combines with J gene TRBJ2-3; D not certain. The CDR3 covers 15 residues. CDR1 is MNHEY, CDR2 SMNVEV, per germline (reference sequence). Trimming cost V 8 bases and J 1 base, with 16 bases left between them. In DNA form, the CDR3 reads TGTGCCAGCGGCCCCTCGAGACTGGGCACAGATACGCAGTATTTT. Amino acids: CASGPSRLGTDTQYF.

The chain uses TRBV5-1 and TRBJ2-1, with TRBD2 matching over 7 bases. Germline CDR1 SGHRS, CDR2 YFSETQ. V shed 5 bases, J shed 6 bases, and the junction held 8 bases outside the gene matches. CDR3 length equals 14 residues. CDR3 region: CASRPGLMLNEQFF. CDR3 in DNA: TGCGCCAGCAGGCCGGGACTAATGCTCAATGAGCAGTTCTTC.

The chain recombines TRBV12-5 with TRBJ1-2; unclear D gene. There are 19 residues in the CDR3. V was trimmed by 0 bases and J by 7 bases, leaving 27 bases between them. CDR1 is LGHNT and CDR2 is FRNRAP in the germline V gene. The CDR3: CASGLVGLQFRLVSGGYTF. CDR3 nucleotide sequence: TGTGCTAGTGGTTTGGTGGGTTTACAATTTCGATTAGTGTCGGGTGGCTACACCTTC.